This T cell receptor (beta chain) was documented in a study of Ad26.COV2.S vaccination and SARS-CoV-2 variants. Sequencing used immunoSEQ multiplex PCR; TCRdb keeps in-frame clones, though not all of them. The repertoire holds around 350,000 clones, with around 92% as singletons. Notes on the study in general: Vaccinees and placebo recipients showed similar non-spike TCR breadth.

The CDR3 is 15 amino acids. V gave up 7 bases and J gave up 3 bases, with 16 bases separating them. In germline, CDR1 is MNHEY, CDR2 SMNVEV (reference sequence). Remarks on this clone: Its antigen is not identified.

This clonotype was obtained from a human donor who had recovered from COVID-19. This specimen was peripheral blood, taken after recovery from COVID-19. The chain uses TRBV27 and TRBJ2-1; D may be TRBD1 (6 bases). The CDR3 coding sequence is TGTGCCAGCACCCCGGACAGATCAAACTACAATGAGCAGTTCTTC. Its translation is CASTPDRSNYNEQFF.